This T cell receptor (beta chain) was identified in a study of T cell responses to AZD1222 COVID-19 vaccine. Regarding the study as a whole: Increases in Spike-specific TCR breadth and depth were seen after two AZD1222 doses. Nearly half of spike-specific TCRs reportedly go after variant regions that carry no mutations.

Some clones are missing from TCRdb's copy, which holds only in-frame ones; the method was immunoSEQ multiplex PCR. The sample carries about 140,000 clones, 90% recorded once. With regard to this clone: Its antigen is as yet unknown.

This CDR3 has 13 amino acids. Trimming pared 1 base from V and 5 bases from J, leaving 8 bases between. The germline V gene has CDR1 SGHTA and CDR2 FQGNSA. The input for sequencing was peripheral blood, taken on day 0 of AZD1222 vaccination. The chain employs TRBV7-2 and TRBJ1-1; D gene uncertain. The receptor's source is an adult in good health. The CDR3 loop is CASSLVERTEAFF. CDR3 coding DNA: TGTGCCAGCAGCTTAGTTGAGAGGACTGAAGCTTTCTTT.